This is a list of T cell receptor beta chains from one sample in a study of Ad26.COV2.S vaccination and SARS-CoV-2 variants. Data came from immunoSEQ multiplex PCR; TCRdb stores just in-frame clones and leaves some out. The table lists 400,000 to 450,000 clones, approximately 90% of them singletons. The sample in question was peripheral blood, obtained in a trial of Ad26.COV2.S vaccine versus placebo. All receptors derive from a person aged 18-60 years who received the Ad26.COV2.S COVID-19 vaccine or a placebo. Both conserved end residues are part of each CDR3. Fields, in order: V gene, J gene, D gene, clone size, CDR3 protein, CDR3 DNA. D genes are given only for firm matches. A clone size is listed for some rows: how often the clone was seen (once, few, many), or a class if it is expanded.

v_call: TRBV7-3
j_call: TRBJ2-7
d_call: TRBD2
clone_size: -
cdr3_aa: CASSLEAGLYEQYF
cdr3_nt: TGTGCCAGCAGCCTCGAAGCGGGACTATACGAGCAGTACTTC

v_call: TRBV5-1
j_call: TRBJ2-1
d_call: TRBD2
clone_size: -
cdr3_aa: CASAEAGGPSYNEQFF
cdr3_nt: TGCGCCAGCGCCGAGGCGGGAGGGCCGTCCTACAATGAGCAGTTCTTC

v_call: TRBV15
j_call: TRBJ1-4
d_call: -
clone_size: -
cdr3_aa: CATSLLGSGNEKLFF
cdr3_nt: TGTGCCACCAGCCTTTTGGGGAGTGGTAATGAAAAACTGTTTTTT

v_call: TRBV4-2
j_call: TRBJ2-2
d_call: -
clone_size: once
cdr3_aa: CASSPPTGSELFF
cdr3_nt: TGTGCCAGCAGCCCTCCCACGGGCTCGGAGCTGTTTTTT

v_call: TRBV5-1
j_call: TRBJ2-1
d_call: TRBD2
clone_size: -
cdr3_aa: CASSLGLAGGLKDEQFF
cdr3_nt: TGCGCCAGCAGCTTGGGACTAGCGGGAGGGTTGAAGGATGAGCAGTTCTTC

v_call: TRBV4-3
j_call: TRBJ1-4
d_call: -
clone_size: -
cdr3_aa: CASSQDWTASATNEKLFF
cdr3_nt: TGCGCCAGCAGCCAAGATTGGACAGCAAGTGCAACTAATGAAAAACTGTTTTTT

v_call: TRBV6-5
j_call: TRBJ1-2
d_call: TRBD1
clone_size: -
cdr3_aa: CASSYRDSYGYTF
cdr3_nt: TGTGCCAGCAGTTACCGGGACAGCTATGGCTACACCTTC

v_call: TRBV29-1
j_call: TRBJ1-1
d_call: TRBD1
clone_size: -
cdr3_aa: CSVETGVEAFF
cdr3_nt: TGCAGCGTTGAGACAGGGGTTGAAGCTTTCTTT

v_call: TRBV3-1/TRBV3-2
j_call: TRBJ1-2
d_call: -
clone_size: -
cdr3_aa: CASSPDIAYGYTF
cdr3_nt: TGTGCCAGCAGCCCGGACATCGCTTATGGCTACACCTTC

v_call: TRBV21-1
j_call: TRBJ2-7
d_call: -
clone_size: -
cdr3_aa: CASSAGTRLPGSYEQYF
cdr3_nt: TGTGCCAGCAGCGCCGGGACTAGACTACCGGGTTCCTACGAGCAGTACTTC

v_call: TRBV4-2
j_call: TRBJ2-1
d_call: TRBD2
clone_size: -
cdr3_aa: CASSQAGGRINNEQFF
cdr3_nt: TGTGCCAGCAGCCAAGCGGGCGGGAGGATCAACAATGAGCAGTTCTTC

v_call: TRBV9
j_call: TRBJ2-3
d_call: -
clone_size: -
cdr3_aa: CASSVGAGLTDTQYF
cdr3_nt: TGTGCCAGCAGCGTAGGGGCGGGCCTCACAGATACGCAGTATTTT

v_call: TRBV5-6
j_call: TRBJ1-2
d_call: TRBD1
clone_size: -
cdr3_aa: CASSLAGGGGYTF
cdr3_nt: TGTGCCAGCAGCTTGGCAGGGGGTGGCGGCTACACCTTC

v_call: TRBV2
j_call: TRBJ1-1
d_call: -
clone_size: few
cdr3_aa: CASRTGRRNTEAFF
cdr3_nt: TGTGCCAGCAGAACCGGACGGAGGAACACTGAAGCTTTCTTT

v_call: TRBV5-6
j_call: TRBJ2-3
d_call: -
clone_size: -
cdr3_aa: CASSLYVSDTQYF
cdr3_nt: TGTGCCAGCAGCTTGTATGTCTCAGATACGCAGTATTTT

v_call: TRBV6-5
j_call: TRBJ1-6
d_call: TRBD1
clone_size: once
cdr3_aa: CASCSTSGGTPPLHF
cdr3_nt: TGTGCCAGCTGTTCAACGTCAGGGGGCACGCCACCCCTCCACTTT

v_call: TRBV5-4
j_call: TRBJ1-2
d_call: -
clone_size: -
cdr3_aa: CASRPGESNYGYTF
cdr3_nt: TGTGCCAGCAGACCCGGAGAATCTAACTATGGCTACACCTTC

v_call: TRBV6-1
j_call: TRBJ2-1
d_call: -
clone_size: -
cdr3_aa: CASSEQGRRPYNEQFF
cdr3_nt: TGTGCCAGCAGTGAACAGGGGCGGAGACCCTACAATGAGCAGTTCTTC

v_call: TRBV18
j_call: TRBJ2-5
d_call: TRBD2
clone_size: -
cdr3_aa: CASSPPLADETQYF
cdr3_nt: TGTGCCAGCTCACCACCCCTAGCGGATGAGACCCAGTACTTC

v_call: TRBV7-9
j_call: TRBJ2-2
d_call: -
clone_size: -
cdr3_aa: CASSLKGGPNTGELFF
cdr3_nt: TGTGCCAGCAGCTTGAAGGGGGGACCGAACACCGGGGAGCTGTTTTTT

v_call: TRBV27
j_call: TRBJ2-7
d_call: TRBD2
clone_size: once
cdr3_aa: CASSRSGSLAYEQYF
cdr3_nt: TGTGCCAGCAGCCGTAGCGGGAGCCTCGCCTACGAGCAGTACTTC

v_call: TRBV25-1
j_call: TRBJ2-3
d_call: TRBD2
clone_size: -
cdr3_aa: CASSLGAGGTDTQYF
cdr3_nt: TGTGCCAGCAGTTTGGGTGCGGGAGGTACAGATACGCAGTATTTT

v_call: TRBV4-1
j_call: TRBJ2-3
d_call: -
clone_size: once
cdr3_aa: CASSQTTGSPGSDTQYF
cdr3_nt: TGCGCCAGCAGCCAAACCACAGGGAGCCCAGGCTCAGATACGCAGTATTTT

v_call: TRBV19
j_call: TRBJ2-1
d_call: TRBD2
clone_size: -
cdr3_aa: CASGMGSGSGQFF
cdr3_nt: TGTGCCAGTGGTATGGGTAGCGGGAGCGGGCAGTTCTTC

v_call: TRBV7-9
j_call: TRBJ2-7
d_call: TRBD1
clone_size: -
cdr3_aa: CASSLQGQGTYEQYF
cdr3_nt: TGTGCCAGCAGCTTACAAGGACAGGGGACCTACGAGCAGTACTTC

v_call: TRBV7-6
j_call: TRBJ2-1
d_call: TRBD2
clone_size: -
cdr3_aa: CASSLAGSGTYNEQFF
cdr3_nt: TGTGCCAGCAGCTTAGCAGGTAGCGGGACCTACAATGAGCAGTTCTTC

v_call: TRBV9
j_call: TRBJ2-5
d_call: -
clone_size: -
cdr3_aa: CASSSRGLIQETQYF
cdr3_nt: TGTGCCAGCAGCTCCAGAGGACTCATCCAAGAGACCCAGTACTTC

v_call: TRBV13
j_call: TRBJ1-1
d_call: -
clone_size: -
cdr3_aa: CASSPTHLGTEAFF
cdr3_nt: TGTGCCAGCAGCCCCACCCACCTCGGGACTGAAGCTTTCTTT

v_call: TRBV10-1
j_call: TRBJ2-1
d_call: -
clone_size: -
cdr3_aa: CASSDMAVGEQFF
cdr3_nt: TGCGCCAGCAGTGATATGGCGGTAGGTGAGCAGTTCTTC

v_call: TRBV2
j_call: TRBJ1-4
d_call: TRBD1
clone_size: -
cdr3_aa: CAGQGPTNEKLFF
cdr3_nt: TGTGCCGGACAGGGCCCTACTAATGAAAAACTGTTTTTT

v_call: TRBV5-6
j_call: TRBJ1-5
d_call: -
clone_size: -
cdr3_aa: CASSLGVGNQPQHF
cdr3_nt: TGTGCCAGCAGCTTGGGGGTTGGCAATCAGCCCCAGCATTTT

v_call: TRBV30
j_call: TRBJ1-4
d_call: -
clone_size: -
cdr3_aa: CAWSVDHLSVEKLFF
cdr3_nt: TGTGCCTGGAGTGTAGATCACCTCTCGGTTGAAAAACTGTTTTTT

v_call: TRBV5-1
j_call: TRBJ2-7
d_call: TRBD1
clone_size: -
cdr3_aa: CASSLMVGGIYEQYF
cdr3_nt: TGCGCCAGCAGCTTGATGGTAGGGGGCATCTACGAGCAGTACTTC

v_call: TRBV6-5
j_call: TRBJ1-6
d_call: TRBD1
clone_size: -
cdr3_aa: CASGYRGNSPLHF
cdr3_nt: TGTGCCAGCGGGTACAGGGGCAATTCACCCCTCCACTTT

v_call: TRBV7-2
j_call: TRBJ1-2
d_call: TRBD1
clone_size: -
cdr3_aa: CASSPDYRGGHGYTF
cdr3_nt: TGTGCCAGCAGTCCAGACTACAGGGGCGGCCATGGCTACACCTTC

v_call: TRBV5-8
j_call: TRBJ2-3
d_call: -
clone_size: -
cdr3_aa: CASSAWAGRSTDTQYF
cdr3_nt: TGTGCCAGCAGCGCCTGGGCTGGTAGGAGCACAGATACGCAGTATTTT

v_call: TRBV19
j_call: TRBJ2-7
d_call: TRBD2
clone_size: few
cdr3_aa: CASSMRGLAGGTLFYEQYF
cdr3_nt: TGTGCCAGTAGTATGCGTGGACTAGCGGGAGGGACACTATTTTACGAGCAGTACTTC

v_call: TRBV7-2
j_call: TRBJ2-1
d_call: TRBD2
clone_size: -
cdr3_aa: CASSLGLAGGYNEQFF
cdr3_nt: TGTGCCAGCAGCCTAGGACTAGCGGGAGGGTACAATGAGCAGTTCTTC

v_call: TRBV19
j_call: TRBJ2-3
d_call: TRBD2
clone_size: few
cdr3_aa: CASSIRREGHYGTDTQYF
cdr3_nt: TGTGCCAGTAGTATCCGGCGGGAGGGCCATTACGGCACAGATACGCAGTATTTT

v_call: TRBV27
j_call: TRBJ2-1
d_call: TRBD2
clone_size: -
cdr3_aa: CASSLWGGGSNEQFF
cdr3_nt: TGTGCCAGCAGTTTATGGGGGGGAGGGAGTAATGAGCAGTTCTTC

v_call: TRBV6-2/TRBV6-3
j_call: TRBJ2-7
d_call: -
clone_size: -
cdr3_aa: CASSYSGTGESEQYF
cdr3_nt: TGTGCCAGCAGTTATTCCGGGACGGGGGAGAGCGAGCAGTACTTC

v_call: TRBV7-2
j_call: TRBJ2-7
d_call: TRBD1
clone_size: -
cdr3_aa: CASSLGTGHYEQYF
cdr3_nt: TGTGCCAGCAGTCTCGGGACAGGTCACTACGAGCAGTACTTC

v_call: TRBV2
j_call: TRBJ2-7
d_call: TRBD1
clone_size: -
cdr3_aa: CASSESPGQGKYEQYF
cdr3_nt: TGTGCCAGCAGTGAATCACCGGGACAGGGTAAGTACGAGCAGTACTTC

v_call: TRBV9
j_call: TRBJ1-6
d_call: TRBD1
clone_size: -
cdr3_aa: CASSVEGADSPLHF
cdr3_nt: TGTGCCAGCAGCGTAGAGGGGGCCGATTCACCCCTCCACTTT

v_call: TRBV18
j_call: TRBJ2-5
d_call: TRBD1
clone_size: -
cdr3_aa: CASSPRPTGESGETQYF
cdr3_nt: TGTGCCAGCTCACCCCGCCCAACAGGGGAGTCTGGAGAGACCCAGTACTTC

v_call: TRBV28
j_call: TRBJ1-1
d_call: -
clone_size: once
cdr3_aa: CASRSGQNTEAFF
cdr3_nt: TGTGCCAGCAGATCGGGACAGAACACTGAAGCTTTCTTT

v_call: TRBV3-1/TRBV3-2
j_call: TRBJ1-1
d_call: -
clone_size: once
cdr3_aa: CASSQDLGYTEAFF
cdr3_nt: TGTGCCAGCAGCCAAGATCTGGGGTACACTGAAGCTTTCTTT

v_call: TRBV28
j_call: TRBJ1-3
d_call: -
clone_size: -
cdr3_aa: CASGTTGNTIYF
cdr3_nt: TGTGCCAGCGGCACTACTGGAAACACCATATATTTT

v_call: TRBV20-1
j_call: TRBJ2-7
d_call: -
clone_size: once
cdr3_aa: CSASPSVSYEQYF
cdr3_nt: TGCAGTGCCAGTCCGTCTGTATCCTACGAGCAGTACTTC

v_call: TRBV27
j_call: TRBJ2-1
d_call: TRBD2
clone_size: -
cdr3_aa: CASSTKAGGLYNEQFF
cdr3_nt: TGTGCCAGCAGTACCAAAGCGGGAGGCCTCTACAATGAGCAGTTCTTC

v_call: TRBV18
j_call: TRBJ1-1
d_call: -
clone_size: -
cdr3_aa: CASSRATGSNTEAFF
cdr3_nt: TGTGCCAGCTCACGGGCCACAGGGTCGAACACTGAAGCTTTCTTT

v_call: TRBV28
j_call: TRBJ2-1
d_call: TRBD2
clone_size: -
cdr3_aa: CASSPGTSGRSYNEQFF
cdr3_nt: TGTGCCAGCAGTCCCGGGACTAGCGGGAGGTCCTACAATGAGCAGTTCTTC

v_call: TRBV11-2
j_call: TRBJ1-3
d_call: -
clone_size: -
cdr3_aa: CASSLERASSGNTIYF
cdr3_nt: TGTGCCAGCAGCTTAGAACGGGCGAGCTCTGGAAACACCATATATTTT

v_call: TRBV19
j_call: TRBJ1-2
d_call: -
clone_size: -
cdr3_aa: CASSIDRLYGYTF
cdr3_nt: TGTGCCAGTAGTATAGATCGCTTATATGGCTACACCTTC

v_call: TRBV30
j_call: TRBJ2-7
d_call: -
clone_size: -
cdr3_aa: CAWSPVLGEQYF
cdr3_nt: TGTGCCTGGAGTCCCGTTTTGGGCGAGCAGTACTTC